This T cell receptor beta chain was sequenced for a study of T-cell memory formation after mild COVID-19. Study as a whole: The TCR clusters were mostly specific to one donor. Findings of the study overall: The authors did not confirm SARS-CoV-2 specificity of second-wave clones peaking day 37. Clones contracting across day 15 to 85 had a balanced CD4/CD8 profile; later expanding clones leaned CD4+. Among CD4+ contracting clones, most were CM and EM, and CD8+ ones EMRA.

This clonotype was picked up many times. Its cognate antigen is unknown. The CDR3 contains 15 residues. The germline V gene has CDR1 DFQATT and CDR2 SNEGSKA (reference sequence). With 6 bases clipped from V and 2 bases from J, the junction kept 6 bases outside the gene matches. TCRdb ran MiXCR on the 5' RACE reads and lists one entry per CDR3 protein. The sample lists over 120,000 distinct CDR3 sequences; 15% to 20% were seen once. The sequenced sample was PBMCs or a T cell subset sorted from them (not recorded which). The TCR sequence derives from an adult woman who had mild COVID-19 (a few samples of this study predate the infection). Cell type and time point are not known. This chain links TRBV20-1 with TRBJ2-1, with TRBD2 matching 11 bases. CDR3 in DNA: TGCAGTGCCGTAATAGCGGGAGGGACCTACAATGAGCAGTTCTTC. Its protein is CSAVIAGGTYNEQFF.